Each of the 15 T cell receptor beta chains below was sequenced from the same sample in a study of blood T cell repertoires in COVID-19. Sequencing used immunoSEQ multiplex PCR; TCRdb keeps in-frame clones, though not all of them. This table holds 120,000 or so clones, over 80% found once. The material sequenced was peripheral blood. The receptors stem from a man in his 60s with acute or convalescent COVID-19.

This clone was recorded only once. The chain couples TRBV18 to TRBJ1-1, with TRBD1 matching over 8 bases. V was pared by 4 bases and J by 8 bases, with 3 bases of the junction left unmatched. Germline V gene lookup returns CDR1 KGHSH and CDR2 LQKENI. This CDR3 spans 12 amino acids. The CDR3 region has the DNA TGTGCCAGCTCACAAAACAGGGGGGAAGCTTTCTTT. It yields the protein CASSQNRGEAFF.

The chain combines TRBV2 with TRBJ1-3; 9 positions match TRBD1. CDR1 and CDR2 (germline): SNHLY, FYNNEI. V shed 4 bases, J shed 2 bases, and the junction held 6 bases outside the gene matches. The CDR3 extends over 16 amino acids. CDR3: CASSGDRGFAGNTIYF. CDR3 coding DNA: TGTGCCAGCAGTGGCGACAGGGGGTTCGCTGGAAACACCATATATTTT.

The rearrangement links TRBV9 to TRBJ2-1; TRBD1 agrees at 9 bases. Trimming took 0 bases from V and 8 from J; bases not matched to a gene: 6. The CDR3 covers 15 residues. Germline CDR1 reads SGDLS; CDR2 reads YYNGEE. The CDR3 region is CASSVGGTGSHEQFF. The CDR3 coding sequence is TGTGCCAGCAGCGTAGGCGGGACAGGGTCCCATGAGCAGTTCTTC.

The chain recombines TRBV6-5 with TRBJ1-1, with D possibly TRBD1 on 6 matching bases. Trimming took 1 base from V and 8 from J, leaving 14 bases between them. CDR1 and CDR2 from the germline V gene are MNHEY and SVGAGI. The CDR3 extends over 14 amino acids. CDR3 DNA: TGTGCCAGCAGTTACTACCGGGACAATACCGAAGCTTTCTTT. Residues: CASSYYRDNTEAFF.

The CDR3 bases are TGTGCCAGCAGCCCCCCGGGCACAGATACGCAGTATTTT. This translates into CASSPPGTDTQYF. J is TRBJ2-3 and V is TRBV6-5; no clear D. The CDR3 loop spans 13 amino acids. CDR1 and CDR2 from the germline V gene are MNHEY and SVGAGI. With 6 bases removed from V and 1 base from J, the gap between germline ends came to 8 bases.

By share, this clone ranks as medium-sized. The V and J genes are TRBV6-2 or TRBV6-3 and TRBJ2-1; D ambiguous. V was cut by 6 bases and J by 4 bases, with 13 bases left in between. Germline-derived CDR1 and CDR2 are MNHEY and SVGEGT. The CDR3 has 14 residues. CDR3 amino acids: CASRYRGDYNEQFF. CDR3 nucleotides: TGTGCCAGCAGATACAGAGGTGATTACAATGAGCAGTTCTTC.

This clone was counted a few times. This sequence joins TRBV5-4 and TRBJ2-6; tentatively, D is TRBD2 (7 bases). Trimming removed 0 bases from V and 4 bases from J, with 14 bases in between. CDR1 and CDR2 from the germline V gene are SGHNT and YYREEE (reference sequence). The CDR3 covers 17 residues. The DNA of the CDR3 is TGTGCCAGCAGCTTGGAGGGAGGGGGTTTCGGGGCCAACGTCCTGACTTTC. Translated, it gives CASSLEGGGFGANVLTF.

V and J are TRBV28 and TRBJ1-2; D is unclear. CDR1 and CDR2 from the germline V gene are MDHEN and SYDVKM. This CDR3 comprises 17 residues. The V end lost 0 bases, the J end lost 4 bases, and 18 bases lay between the germline ends. CDR3 in DNA: TGTGCCAGCAGTTTATGGGGAGAAGGGCGCCGCTCCTATGGCTACACCTTC. It encodes CASSLWGEGRRSYGYTF.

V usage is TRBV27 and J usage is TRBJ1-5, with 8 bases lining up with TRBD1. V lost 2 bases and J lost 4; bases outside the gene matches: 4. Germline V gene sequence: CDR1 MNHEY, CDR2 SMNVEV (reference sequence). This CDR3 is built from 15 residues. The CDR3 is CASSLSQGANQPQHF. DNA for the CDR3: TGTGCCAGCAGTTTAAGCCAGGGGGCGAATCAGCCCCAGCATTTT.

This clone was found a few times. This chain joins TRBV19 and TRBJ1-2; D possibly corresponds to TRBD1 (6 bases). Trimming took 3 bases from V and 8 from J, leaving 13 bases between them. The CDR3 is made up of 13 amino acids. Germline CDR1 reads LNHDA; CDR2 reads SQIVND (reference sequence). The CDR3 protein is CASSMAGQPGYTF. CDR3 nucleotide sequence: TGTGCCAGTAGTATGGCCGGACAGCCCGGCTACACCTTC.

This clone appeared once. The V call is TRBV27, the J call TRBJ1-6; TRBD1 might be the D (5 bases). Per the germline V gene, CDR1 is MNHEY and CDR2 is SMNVEV (reference sequence). The CDR3 contains 20 residues. V was shortened by 2 bases and J by 0 bases, with 20 bases between the two germline ends. CDR3 amino acids: CASSLRGGRDLSSYNSPLHF. For the CDR3, the DNA is TGTGCCAGCAGTTTACGGGGGGGTCGCGATTTAAGCTCCTATAATTCACCCCTCCACTTT.

The J gene is TRBJ2-1, the V gene TRBV24-1, with a possible D match to TRBD2 (7 bases). The CDR3 runs to 16 residues. Germline-derived CDR1 and CDR2 are KGHDR and SFDVKD. V was cut by 3 bases and J by 6 bases, with 17 bases left in between. CDR3 region: CATSDRKRGGGNEQFF. DNA of the CDR3: TGTGCCACCAGTGATCGAAAGCGGGGAGGGGGCAATGAGCAGTTCTTC.

The V and J genes are TRBV7-9 and TRBJ2-1, with 16 bases matching TRBD2. V dropped 5 bases and J dropped 8; count of bases not matched to a gene: 6. CDR1 is SEHNR, CDR2 FQNEAQ, per germline (reference sequence). The CDR3 extends over 16 amino acids. The CDR3 spells CASSAGLAGGLDEQFF. As DNA, the CDR3 is TGTGCCAGCAGCGCGGGACTAGCGGGAGGGTTAGATGAGCAGTTCTTC.

The V call is TRBV5-1, the J call TRBJ1-2; 9 nucleotides align to TRBD1. The CDR3 covers 14 residues. CDR1 SGHRS and CDR2 YFSETQ come from the germline V gene. Trimming took 3 bases from V and 6 from J; bases not matched to a gene: 6. The CDR3 reads CASSWTGEGNGYTF. The CDR3 DNA reads as TGCGCCAGCAGCTGGACAGGGGAGGGAAATGGCTACACCTTC.

This chain joins TRBV11-2 and TRBJ2-7; 8 nucleotides align to TRBD1. This CDR3 is 12 amino acids long. Germline trimming cut 3 bases from V and 5 bases from J; bases unmatched to any gene: 0. The germline gives CDR1 SGHAT, CDR2 FQNNGV. CDR3 region: CASSLTGDEQYF. The CDR3, as DNA: TGTGCCAGCAGCTTGACAGGGGACGAGCAGTACTTC.